This T cell receptor beta chain appears in the sequencing data of a study of T cells in localized non-small cell lung cancer. Study results and limitations: Uninvolved adjacent lung showed the highest T cell clonality, exceeding tumor. Detection in adjacent lung was observed for a median roughly 57 of the top 100 tumor clones.

The CDR3 is 14 amino acids. V lost 9 bases, J lost 0 bases, and 11 bases lay in between. Germline CDR1 is LNHDA and CDR2 is SQIVND (reference sequence). TCRdb keeps only in-frame clones here, not all; method: immunoSEQ multiplex PCR. The table lists 75,000 to 95,000 clones, roughly 80% of them singletons, with 15% to 20% in the top ten. Of note for this clone: Its antigen is undetermined.

The source of this sequence is a man aged 35 to 69 with stage II squamous cell lung carcinoma. This specimen consisted of PBMCs, obtained before any cancer treatment. J is TRBJ2-2 and V is TRBV19, with D unresolved. The CDR3 sequence is CASEERPNTGELFF. The DNA for the CDR3 is TGTGCCAGCGAAGAGAGACCGAACACCGGGGAGCTGTTTTTT.